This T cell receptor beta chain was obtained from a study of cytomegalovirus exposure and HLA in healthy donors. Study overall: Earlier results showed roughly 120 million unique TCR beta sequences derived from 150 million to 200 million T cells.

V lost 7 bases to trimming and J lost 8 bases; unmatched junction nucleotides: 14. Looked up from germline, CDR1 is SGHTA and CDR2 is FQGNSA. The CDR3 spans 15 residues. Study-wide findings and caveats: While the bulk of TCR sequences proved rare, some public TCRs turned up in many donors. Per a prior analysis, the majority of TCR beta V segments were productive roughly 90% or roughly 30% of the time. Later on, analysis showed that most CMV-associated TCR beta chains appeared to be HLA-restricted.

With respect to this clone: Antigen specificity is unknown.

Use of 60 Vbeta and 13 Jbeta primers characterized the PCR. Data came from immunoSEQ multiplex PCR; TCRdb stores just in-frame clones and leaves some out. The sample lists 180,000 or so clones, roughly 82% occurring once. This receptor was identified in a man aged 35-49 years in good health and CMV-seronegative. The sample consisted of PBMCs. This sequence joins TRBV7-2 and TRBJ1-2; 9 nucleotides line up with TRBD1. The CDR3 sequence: CASILPGQGWKGYTF. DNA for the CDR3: TGTGCCAGCATCCTCCCGGGACAGGGCTGGAAGGGCTACACCTTC.